Described below is a single T cell receptor beta chain sequence and its context. The table lists this clonotype with many counts. Its target antigen remains unknown. It has no much larger one-base neighbor in the sample; base qualities were not kept. Per the publication, the time point label means: after trial treatment. In light of the paper, this sample's treatment or condition label describes: LDRT plus nivolumab, ipilimumab, low-dose cyclophosphamide and aspirin (RACIN trial). The donors took part in RACIN, a single-arm, phase I, dose-escalation trial that combined nivolumab, ipilimumab, aspirin, low-dose cyclophosphamide and low-dose radiotherapy. Patients were eligible if they had advanced solid tumors that were TIL-negative. Relative to germline, V is 3 bases shorter and J is 4 bases shorter, with 13 bases between their ends. The CDR3 holds 14 amino acids from the cysteine to the phenylalanine. Only CDR3 DNA is held: 42 bases, read in frame from base 1. As encoded in the germline V gene, CDR1 is SGHRS while CDR2 is YFSETQ.

Instrument on record: Illumina HiSeq 2500. First-strand cDNA was synthesized with Superscript III and a set of TRAV- and TRBV-specific primers, covering both TCRalpha and TCRbeta chains. An approximately 20-cycle PCR with Phusion amplified the TCRs, pairing a constant-region primer with the adapter that was attached to the V primers. The isolated mRNA was amplified using the MessageAmp II aRNA Amplification Kit, with in vitro transcription performed for about 15 hours at 37 degrees C. The Dynabeads mRNA DIRECT Purification Kit was used to isolate mRNA for TCR sequencing. A second 25-cycle Phusion PCR added indexed Illumina adapters, and products were purified with AMPure XP beads. The source study handled its data this way. Using custom Perl scripts, TCR sequences encoding the same protein were pooled, out-of-frame sequences were removed, and the abundance of each clonotype was computed. TCR sequences supported by only a single read were excluded from analysis. The metrics used to describe the repertoires included Shannon entropy, Gini index, clonality, richness, and the frequency of TCRs shared between repertoires. TCRdb passed the public sequencing reads through fastp at Q25 and MiXCR, retaining productive beta sequences. Duplicate CDR3 protein sequences are folded into a single record with the most common DNA and genes. These V and J calls originate from TCRdb's pipeline instead of the authors' own analysis. In all, the sample holds approximately 100,000 distinct CDR3 sequences, and around 20% of those were seen once. 4.1% of the sample belongs to the ten largest clones.

These data originate in a study of low-dose radiotherapy and immunotherapy resistance in tumors (dated 2022 in TCRdb). A note on the overall study: Cohort 1 received 0.5 Gy per fraction every 2 weeks, with a prescribed total PTV dose of 6.5 Gy. Cohort 2 received 1 Gy per fraction every two weeks, with a total of 13 Gy over 26 weeks. Nivolumab and ipilimumab were both given intravenously, with nivolumab at a 240 mg flat dose every two weeks and ipilimumab at 1 mg/kg every six weeks. Cyclophosphamide 200 mg/m2 was given intravenously every two weeks, one day before each radiation and immunotherapy administration. Aspirin 300 mg was taken orally once daily by patients for four cycles, starting on cycle 1 day 1. The trial did not randomize participants into treatment groups. The translational analysis covered eight patients: three from the first dose cohort and the first five from the second dose cohort.

The chain joins TRBV5-1 to TRBJ2-5; perhaps TRBD1 is the D gene, with 6 bases matching. This clonotype was obtained from a male donor with prostate cancer. Specimen: PBMCs, collected after low-dose radiotherapy plus immunotherapy. The CDR3 here reads CASSSQGGRETQYF. The DNA sequence is as follows: TGCGCCAGCAGCTCACAGGGTGGTCGAGAGACCCAGTACTTC.